This TCR beta chain was identified in a study of CD8 T cells in Susac syndrome. Sequencing of TCR beta covered CD8+ and CD4+ T cells obtained from blood. Controls comprised healthy donors matched for age and sex. FACS enriched CD8+ TEMRA cells, while bulk CD8+ and CD4+ were negatively isolated. The V gene's germline CDR1 is SGHAT and CDR2 FQNNGV. This CDR3 is built from 16 residues. With 0 bases clipped from V and 5 bases from J, the junction kept 3 bases outside the gene matches. RNA amounts of about 0.5 to 1 ug underwent reverse transcription with random hexamers. An immunoSEQ multiplex PCR generated amplified TCR beta CDR3 products spanning 54 Vbeta and 13 Jbeta. TCRdb recomputed calls from the immunoSEQ multiplex PCR reads with MiXCR, one row per CDR3 protein. The data contain tens of thousands of distinct CDR3 sequences, 90% to 95% of them singletons.

The sequenced sample was CD8+ T cells from PBMCs. The chain carries TRBV11-2 and TRBJ2-3, with 12 bases that match TRBD2. This receptor was identified in a human donor in good health. Here the CDR3 reads CASSLELAGGRDTQYF. The CDR3 bases are TGTGCCAGCAGCTTAGAGCTAGCGGGAGGGAGAGATACGCAGTATTTT.